This TCR beta chain is from a study of T cell repertoires in cytomegalovirus infection. Remarks on this clonotype: Its antigen is unknown.

Points from the study as a whole: Individuals carrying CMV plus the relevant HLA were identified by cumulative frequency of public TCR beta families.

MiXCR, applied by TCRdb to the reads, yields one record per CDR3 protein. The sample shows fewer than 650,000 distinct CDR3 sequences, 35% to 50% of them seen only once. The starting material was cultured PBMCs, obtained from culture after CMV antigen stimulation. This receptor was obtained from a human donor in good health (CMV status not recorded). Some clones in this sample may be carry-over from other donors' samples.

CDR3 sequence: CSARHPRGLNNEQFF. CDR3 sequence (DNA): TGCAGTGCTAGACACCCTCGGGGACTCAACAATGAGCAGTTCTTC. The genes are TRBV20-1 and TRBJ2-1; tentative D call: TRBD2 (6 bases). This CDR3 has 15 residues. The germline V gene encodes CDR1 DFQATT and CDR2 SNEGSKA (reference sequence). V lost 2 bases and J 5 bases, leaving 16 bases between the germline ends.